The rows below give T cell receptor beta chains drawn from one sample of a study of T-cell memory formation after mild COVID-19. Each CDR3 protein gets one entry after TCRdb re-called the 5' RACE reads with MiXCR. The top ten clones hold 2.4% of a sample with approximately 210,000 distinct CDR3 sequences, around 18% of them seen once. The sample consisted of PBMCs or a T cell subset sorted from them (not recorded which). The receptors were sampled from an adult woman who had mild COVID-19 (a few samples of this study predate the infection). Cell type and time point are not known. CDR3s include the opening cysteine and the closing phenylalanine or tryptophan. Clone size is given for some rows only: seen once, a few or many times, or a class if the clone is expanded.

size: few
length: 15
J: TRBJ1-2
V: TRBV11-3
CDR3: CASSPGTGASYGYTF

size: few
length: 16
J: TRBJ2-3
V: TRBV5-1
CDR3: CASSARTSGATDTQYF

size: few
length: 15
J: TRBJ1-2
V: TRBV6-1
CDR3: CASSGQGTINYGYTF

size: few
length: 21
J: TRBJ1-4
V: TRBV2
CDR3: CASSIAPFEGTGGTTNEKLFF

size: few
length: 17
J: TRBJ1-5
V: TRBV19
CDR3: CASSNQGATYSNQPQHF

size: few
length: 16
J: TRBJ2-1
V: TRBV15
CDR3: CATSRGSPTPRNEQFF

size: -
length: 14
J: TRBJ2-1
V: TRBV7-8
CDR3: CASSLETYYNEQFF

size: many
length: 14
J: TRBJ2-5
V: TRBV27
CDR3: CASSLWVGQETQYF

size: few
length: 15
J: TRBJ2-1
V: TRBV9
CDR3: CASSATGRNHNEQFF

size: -
length: 16
J: TRBJ1-1
V: TRBV4-1
CDR3: CASSQKIRTSNTEAFF

size: few
length: 14
J: TRBJ1-5
V: TRBV2
CDR3: CASSGGQGTQPQHF

size: -
length: 18
J: TRBJ2-1
V: TRBV18
CDR3: CASSPIWSGGDAYNEQFF

size: -
length: 15
J: TRBJ2-2
V: TRBV7-2
CDR3: CASSLGATLTGELFF

size: -
length: 14
J: TRBJ1-2
V: TRBV11-2
CDR3: CASSPRWSLDGYTF

size: -
length: 15
J: TRBJ2-5
V: TRBV7-8
CDR3: CASSPGTFPQETQYF

size: -
length: 14
J: TRBJ1-1
V: TRBV2
CDR3: CASSEEKGPTEAFF

size: -
length: 18
J: TRBJ2-5
V: TRBV4-3
CDR3: CASSLGGGLAVYQETQYF

size: -
length: 14
J: TRBJ1-5
V: TRBV12-3/TRBV12-4
CDR3: CASSFVGSHQPQHF

size: -
length: 15
J: TRBJ2-7
V: TRBV10-2
CDR3: CASSPERTWGYEQYF

size: many
length: 15
J: TRBJ2-7
V: TRBV7-6
CDR3: CASSLGGQASYEQYF

size: -
length: 14
J: TRBJ2-7
V: TRBV3-1
CDR3: CASSQGTEPYEQYF

size: many
length: 13
J: TRBJ2-1
V: TRBV20-1
CDR3: CSASGTLYNEQFF

size: few
length: 19
J: TRBJ2-7
V: TRBV6-5
CDR3: CASSYSPFRAPLSSYEQYF

size: few
length: 14
J: TRBJ2-3
V: TRBV9
CDR3: CASSVEGGTDTQYF

size: few
length: 17
J: TRBJ2-1
V: TRBV10-3
CDR3: CAISESRGSSSYNEQFF

size: -
length: 16
J: TRBJ1-1
V: TRBV7-2
CDR3: CASSLTAGGLVTEAFF

size: -
length: 15
J: TRBJ2-3
V: TRBV24-1
CDR3: CATSDFGQSTDTQYF

size: -
length: 14
J: TRBJ2-5
V: TRBV25-1
CDR3: CASSENRGLETQYF

size: -
length: 11
J: TRBJ2-5
V: TRBV29-1
CDR3: CSSGEGETQYF

size: many
length: 16
J: TRBJ1-1
V: TRBV24-1
CDR3: CATSVGQGAGNTEAFF

size: -
length: 12
J: TRBJ1-3
V: TRBV12-3/TRBV12-4
CDR3: CASSRVTDTIYF

size: -
length: 15
J: TRBJ2-2
V: TRBV12-3/TRBV12-4
CDR3: CASSLAEINTGELFF

size: few
length: 14
J: TRBJ1-1
V: TRBV29-1
CDR3: CSGSGGDMNTEAFF

size: -
length: 15
J: TRBJ2-7
V: TRBV12-3/TRBV12-4
CDR3: CASSLSLIQSYEQYF

size: -
length: 12
J: TRBJ2-1
V: TRBV30
CDR3: CAWSVTWGEQFF

size: many
length: 15
J: TRBJ1-5
V: TRBV27
CDR3: CASSLSVPRYQPQHF

size: -
length: 14
J: TRBJ1-2
V: TRBV3-1
CDR3: CASSHYGQGSGYTF

size: -
length: 14
J: TRBJ2-1
V: TRBV13
CDR3: CASSSSPSSDEQFF

size: -
length: 13
J: TRBJ1-2
V: TRBV3-1
CDR3: CASSRSNIYGYTF

size: -
length: 15
J: TRBJ1-1
V: TRBV3-1
CDR3: CASSQDGRFATEAFF

size: -
length: 14
J: TRBJ2-7
V: TRBV6-2/TRBV6-3
CDR3: CASRASGKSYEQYF